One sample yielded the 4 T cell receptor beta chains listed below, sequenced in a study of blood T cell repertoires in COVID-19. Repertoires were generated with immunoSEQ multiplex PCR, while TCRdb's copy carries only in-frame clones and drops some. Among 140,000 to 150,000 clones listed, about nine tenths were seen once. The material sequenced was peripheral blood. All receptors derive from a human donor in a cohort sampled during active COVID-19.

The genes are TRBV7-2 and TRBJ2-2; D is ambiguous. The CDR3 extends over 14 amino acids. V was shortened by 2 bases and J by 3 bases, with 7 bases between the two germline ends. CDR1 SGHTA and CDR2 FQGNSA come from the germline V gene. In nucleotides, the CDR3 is TGTGCCAGCAGCTTATTACATTACACCGGGGAGCTGTTTTTT. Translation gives CASSLLHYTGELFF.

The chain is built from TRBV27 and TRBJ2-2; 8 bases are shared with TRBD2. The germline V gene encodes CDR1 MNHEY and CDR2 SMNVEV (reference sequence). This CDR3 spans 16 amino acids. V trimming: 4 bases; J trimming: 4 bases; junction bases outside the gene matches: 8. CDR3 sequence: CASSSLAGLVTGELFF. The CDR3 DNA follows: TGTGCCAGCAGTTCTTTAGCGGGACTAGTCACCGGGGAGCTGTTTTTT.

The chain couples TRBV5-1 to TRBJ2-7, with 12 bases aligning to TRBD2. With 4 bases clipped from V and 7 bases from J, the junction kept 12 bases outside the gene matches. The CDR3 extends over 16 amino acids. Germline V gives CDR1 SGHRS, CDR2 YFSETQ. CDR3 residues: CASSRPTTSGGGEQYF. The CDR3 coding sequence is TGCGCCAGCAGCCGACCGACGACTAGCGGGGGAGGGGAGCAGTACTTC.

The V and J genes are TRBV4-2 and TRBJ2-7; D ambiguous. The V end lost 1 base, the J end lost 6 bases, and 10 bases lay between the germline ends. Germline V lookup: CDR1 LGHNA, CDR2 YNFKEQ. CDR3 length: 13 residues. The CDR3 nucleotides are TGTGCCAGCAGCCAAGGTCGGGTCGCCGAGCAGTACTTC. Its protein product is CASSQGRVAEQYF.